This section outlines one TCR beta chain sequence together with its context. These data come from a study of shared clonotypes between healthy human individuals. Across several immunoSEQ plates, the genomic DNA of each subset was split evenly. Produced via immunoSEQ multiplex PCR; TCRdb's table is partial and in-frame only. This table holds under 600,000 clones, about 79% found once. The germline V gene has CDR1 LGHNA and CDR2 YSLEER. V lost 1 base and J lost 2, with 9 bases in between. CDR3 length equals 14 residues. The receptor comes from a middle-aged woman in good health. Some clones in this sample may be carry-over from other donors' samples. The chain links TRBV4-3 to TRBJ2-7, with D possibly matching TRBD1 (6 bases). The sample consisted of PBMCs. The CDR3 loop reads CASSQGTATYEQYF. CDR3 DNA sequence: TGCGCCAGCAGCCAAGGGACAGCCACCTACGAGCAGTACTTC.